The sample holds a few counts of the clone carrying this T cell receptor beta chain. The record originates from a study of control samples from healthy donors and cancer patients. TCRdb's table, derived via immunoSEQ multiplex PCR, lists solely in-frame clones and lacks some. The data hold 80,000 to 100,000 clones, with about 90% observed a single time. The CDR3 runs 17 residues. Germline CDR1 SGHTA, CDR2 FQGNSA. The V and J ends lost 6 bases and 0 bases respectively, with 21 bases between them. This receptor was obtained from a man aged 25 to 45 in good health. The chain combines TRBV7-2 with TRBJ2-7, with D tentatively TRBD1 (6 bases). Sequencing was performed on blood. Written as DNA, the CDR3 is TGTGCCAGCAGTCGTAACCCTGGGACACACAACTCCTACGAGCAGTACTTC. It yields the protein CASSRNPGTHNSYEQYF.